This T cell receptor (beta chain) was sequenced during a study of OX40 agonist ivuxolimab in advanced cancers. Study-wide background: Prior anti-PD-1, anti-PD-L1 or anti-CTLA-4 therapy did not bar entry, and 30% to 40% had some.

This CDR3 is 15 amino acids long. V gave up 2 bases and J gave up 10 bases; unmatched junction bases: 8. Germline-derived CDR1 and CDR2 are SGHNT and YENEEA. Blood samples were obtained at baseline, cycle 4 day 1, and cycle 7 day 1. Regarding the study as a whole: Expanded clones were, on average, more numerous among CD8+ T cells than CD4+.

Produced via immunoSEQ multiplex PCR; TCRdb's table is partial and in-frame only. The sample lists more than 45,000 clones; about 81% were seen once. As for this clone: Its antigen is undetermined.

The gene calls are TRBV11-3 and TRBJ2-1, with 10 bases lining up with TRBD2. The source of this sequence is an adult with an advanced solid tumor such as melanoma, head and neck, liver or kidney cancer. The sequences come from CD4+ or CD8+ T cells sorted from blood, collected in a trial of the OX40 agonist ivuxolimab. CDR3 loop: CASSLSGLADSEQFF. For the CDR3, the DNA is TGTGCCAGCAGCTTATCAGGACTAGCGGATTCGGAGCAGTTCTTC. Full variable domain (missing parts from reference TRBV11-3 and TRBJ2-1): EAGVVQSPRYKIIEKKQPVAFWCNPISGHNTLYWYLQNLGQGPELLIRYENEEAVDDSQLPKDRFSAERLKGVDSTLKIQPAELGDSAVYLCASSLSGLADSEQFFGPGTRLTVL.